The 21 T cell receptor beta chains in this list originate from one sample, sequenced in a study of OX40 agonist ivuxolimab in advanced cancers. Repertoires were generated with immunoSEQ multiplex PCR, while TCRdb's copy carries only in-frame clones and drops some. The sample shows tens of thousands of clones, over 90% of them seen only once. The sample in question was CD4+ or CD8+ T cells sorted from blood, obtained in a trial of the OX40 agonist ivuxolimab. These receptors were obtained from an adult with an advanced solid tumor such as melanoma, head and neck, liver or kidney cancer.

This clone appeared once. The gene calls are TRBV2 and TRBJ2-1; D not resolved. This CDR3 contains 10 residues. Germline V gene data show CDR1 as SNHLY and CDR2 as FYNNEI. V was clipped by 7 bases and J by 2 bases, with 0 bases between them. The CDR3 DNA is TGTGCCAGCACCTACAATGAGCAGTTCTTC. It specifies CASTYNEQFF.

In DNA form, the CDR3 reads TGTGCCAGTAGTATCCGACCTCCGACGGGGGGCTATGGCTACACCTTC. Translated: CASSIRPPTGGYGYTF. The chain uses TRBV19 and TRBJ1-2; D perhaps matches TRBD1 (5 bases). Trimming removed 3 bases from V and 4 bases from J, with 18 bases in between. The CDR3 is 16 residues long. From germline, CDR1 is LNHDA and CDR2 SQIVND (reference sequence). Full variable domain (rest looked up from reference TRBV19 and TRBJ1-2): DGGITQSPKYLFRKEGQNVTLSCEQNLNHDAMYWYRQDPGQGLRLIYYSQIVNDFQKGDIAEGYSVSREKKESFPLTVTSAQKNPTAFYLCASSIRPPTGGYGYTFGSGTRLTVV.

This clone has just a few counts. The V and J genes are TRBV10-3 and TRBJ1-6; TRBD1 matches at 7 bases. The germline V gene encodes CDR1 ENHRY and CDR2 SYGVKD. The CDR3 is 15 amino acids. With 6 bases clipped from V and 7 bases from J, the junction kept 9 bases outside the gene matches. The CDR3 DNA is TGTGCCATCAGCGACGGCGGGACAGAGAATTCACCCCTCCACTTT. This codes for CAISDGGTENSPLHF.

The chain is built from TRBV7-2 and TRBJ2-3, with TRBD1 identical over 10 bases. CDR1 and CDR2 from the germline V gene are SGHTA and FQGNSA. The length of the CDR3 is 17 residues. The junction had 12 bases not matched to a gene; V was cut back by 3 bases and J by 6 bases. CDR3 nucleotide sequence: TGTGCCAGCAGCTTTGACCCGGACAGGGGGGACTTGGATACGCAGTATTTT. Its translation is CASSFDPDRGDLDTQYF. The whole variable domain, filled in from reference TRBV7-2 and TRBJ2-3, reads GAGVSQSPSNKVTEKGKDVELRCDPISGHTALYWYRQSLGQGLEFLIYFQGNSAPDKSGLPSDRFSAERTGGSVSTLTIQRTQQEDSAVYLCASSFDPDRGDLDTQYFGPGTRLTVL.

This rearrangement joins TRBV25-1 to TRBJ1-2; D possibly corresponds to TRBD1 (6 bases). CDR1 and CDR2 (germline): MGHDK, SYGVNS. Trimming took off 6 bases at V and 3 bases at J, with 14 bases between the two ends. The CDR3 consists of 14 residues. The DNA of the CDR3 is TGTGCCAGCAGGTCACAGGGCGTCGACTATGGCTACACCTTC. It yields the protein CASRSQGVDYGYTF.

The V call is TRBV4-1, the J call TRBJ2-1; tentative D call: TRBD2 (5 bases). The germline gives CDR1 MGHRA, CDR2 YSYEKL. The length of the CDR3 is 13 residues. V lost 1 base to trimming and J lost 7 bases, with 8 bases between them. In DNA, the CDR3 is TGCGCCAGCAGCCAAGGGCTAGCAAATGAGCAGTTCTTC. Translating gives CASSQGLANEQFF.

The V and J genes are TRBV13 and TRBJ1-1; 9 positions agree with TRBD1. Losses at the gene ends were 4 bases for V and 5 bases for J; bases not matched to a gene: 8. The CDR3 is made up of 15 amino acids. CDR1 is PRHDT, CDR2 FYEKMQ, per germline (reference sequence). CDR3 in amino acids: CASSSGYRGRTEAFF. CDR3 nucleotides: TGTGCCAGCAGCTCGGGATACAGGGGGCGTACTGAAGCTTTCTTT.

V gene TRBV7-9 combines with J gene TRBJ2-7; maybe TRBD1 (5 bases). The CDR3 has 16 residues. Looked up from germline, CDR1 is SEHNR and CDR2 is FQNEAQ (reference sequence). V dropped 5 bases and J dropped 0 bases, with 17 bases sitting between them. CDR3 coding DNA: TGTGCCAGCAGCCCCCAGGCGCAGGGAAGCTCCTACGAGCAGTACTTC. This encodes CASSPQAQGSSYEQYF.

The chain recombines TRBV7-2 with TRBJ2-6; no clear D. CDR1 is SGHTA and CDR2 is FQGNSA in the germline V gene. Trimming pared 5 bases from V and 0 bases from J, leaving 14 bases between. The CDR3 covers 17 residues. CDR3 sequence: CASSPADGNSGANVLTF. DNA of the CDR3: TGTGCCAGCAGCCCCGCGGACGGAAACTCTGGGGCCAACGTCCTGACTTTC.

This chain joins TRBV19 and TRBJ2-2; TRBD2 aligns across 8 bases. In germline, CDR1 is LNHDA, CDR2 SQIVND (reference sequence). J was trimmed by 4 bases and V by 5 bases; bases with no gene match: 15. The CDR3 length is 18 residues. CDR3 residues: CASSETGLEVGFTGELFF. For the CDR3, the DNA is TGTGCCAGTAGTGAGACGGGACTAGAGGTCGGGTTCACCGGGGAGCTGTTTTTT.

The chain employs TRBV6-6 and TRBJ1-2; tentatively, D is TRBD1 (5 bases). The CDR3 sequence is 13 residues long. The V end was cut by 6 bases, the J end by 2 bases, with 10 bases between. CDR1 and CDR2 from the germline V gene are MNHNY and SVGAGI (reference sequence). The CDR3 loop is CASRSRGNYGYTF. The CDR3 DNA reads as TGTGCCAGCAGATCTCGGGGGAACTATGGCTACACCTTC.

This clone was observed a single time. This chain joins TRBV4-1 and TRBJ2-7; 13 bases match TRBD2. Germline V gene lookup returns CDR1 MGHRA and CDR2 YSYEKL. J was trimmed by 0 bases and V by 0 bases; bases with no gene match: 5. The CDR3 contains 18 residues. The CDR3 DNA reads TGCGCCAGCAGCCAAGACGGGACTAGCGGGACTACCTCCTACGAGCAGTACTTC. Its protein product is CASSQDGTSGTTSYEQYF.

The V call is TRBV5-1, the J call TRBJ2-2; weak D call: TRBD1 (6 bases). The V gene lost 2 bases and the J gene lost 6 bases, with 17 bases spanning the gap. CDR3 length: 16 amino acids. Germline V CDR1 and CDR2: SGHRS, YFSETQ. The CDR3 spells CASSFLLIRGPGELFF. DNA of the CDR3: TGCGCCAGCAGCTTTCTACTTATCAGGGGACCCGGGGAGCTGTTTTTT.

This chain joins TRBV2 and TRBJ2-7, with D perhaps TRBD2 (6 bases). The V and J ends lost 4 bases and 0 bases respectively, with 10 bases between them. Germline V gives CDR1 SNHLY, CDR2 FYNNEI. CDR3 length: 14 amino acids. CDR3 amino acids: CASSAQTSSYEQYF. The DNA for the CDR3 is TGTGCCAGCAGTGCCCAGACTAGCTCCTACGAGCAGTACTTC.

This rearrangement joins TRBV30 to TRBJ2-1, with 7 bases identical to TRBD1. The trim removed 4 bases at V and 6 bases at J, leaving 9 bases unmatched. The CDR3 is made up of 14 amino acids. The germline gives CDR1 GTSNPN, CDR2 SVGIG (reference sequence). The CDR3 sequence: CAWTLGQATNEQFF. The CDR3 DNA reads as TGTGCCTGGACGCTAGGACAGGCTACCAATGAGCAGTTCTTC.

This clone was detected only once. The V gene is TRBV7-2, the J gene TRBJ2-1, with D hard to call. The CDR3 covers 15 residues. Trimming removed 1 base at V and 12 bases at J, with 19 bases between. CDR1 SGHTA and CDR2 FQGNSA come from the germline V gene. The CDR3 DNA is TGTGCCAGCAGCTTAGGGGCTCTATACCGCAAAGGGCAGTTCTTC. Amino acids: CASSLGALYRKGQFF.

The rearrangement links TRBV29-1 to TRBJ2-1; 8 bases agree with TRBD2. The germline gives CDR1 SQVTM, CDR2 ANQGSEA. The CDR3 is 15 amino acids. The V segment lost 3 bases and the J segment 1 base; nucleotides outside the gene matches: 5. The CDR3 loop is CSVDKRGPSYNEQFF. CDR3 coding DNA: TGCAGCGTTGATAAGCGGGGGCCTTCCTACAATGAGCAGTTCTTC.

The rearrangement joins TRBV6-6 to TRBJ2-1, with D perhaps TRBD2 (5 bases). Trimming cost V 5 bases and J 2 bases, with 13 bases left between them. CDR3 length equals 15 residues. Germline V gene sequence: CDR1 MNHNY, CDR2 SVGAGI (reference sequence). CDR3 nucleotides: TGTGCCAGCAGTCCCACGAGCGGTACCTACAATGAGCAGTTCTTC. Translation: CASSPTSGTYNEQFF.

This clone came up once. V gene TRBV6-6 combines with J gene TRBJ2-7, with D hard to call. V was clipped by 6 bases and J by 7 bases, with 19 bases between them. Germline values: CDR1 MNHNY, CDR2 SVGAGI (reference sequence). The CDR3 totals 14 residues. In nucleotides, the CDR3 is TGTGCCAGCAGGTCGGTCGTCCGGCATATGGAGCAGTACTTC. Translated: CASRSVVRHMEQYF.

The rearrangement links TRBV11-2 to TRBJ2-1; the D is unclear. Trimming took off 5 bases at V and 3 bases at J, with 8 bases between the two ends. CDR3 length: 13 residues. Germline V gene data show CDR1 as SGHAT and CDR2 as FQNNGV. CDR3 in DNA: TGTGCCAGCAGCCGACTCTACTACAATGAGCAGTTCTTC. Translated, it gives CASSRLYYNEQFF. Based on the CDR3 plus reference TRBV11-2 and TRBJ2-1, the full variable domain is EAGVAQSPRYKIIEKRQSVAFWCNPISGHATLYWYQQILGQGPKLLIQFQNNGVVDDSQLPKDRFSAERLKGVDSTLKIQPAKLEDSAVYLCASSRLYYNEQFFGPGTRLTVL.

The chain links TRBV4-2 to TRBJ2-5, with TRBD1 as a possible D gene (6 bases). CDR1 is LGHNA and CDR2 is YNFKEQ in the germline V gene. CDR3 length: 14 amino acids. V lost 3 bases to trimming and J lost 5 bases, with 13 bases between them. The CDR3 protein is CASSQSTGRETQYF. In DNA form, the CDR3 reads TGTGCCAGCAGCCAGTCCACAGGGCGGGAGACCCAGTACTTC.